Each of the 22 T cell receptor beta chains below was sequenced from the same sample in a study of vaccination and CD4 T cells after COVID-19. Antigens of these TCRs are unknown. Treatment defined: roughly nine-day PBMC culture with coronavirus spike peptide pools or control peptides (ViraFEST assay). The Oncomine TCR Beta short-read assay sequenced DNA from cultured CD4+ T cells. From the PCR reads, TCRdb called clonotypes with MiXCR, one entry per CDR3 protein. The sample holds 20,000 to 25,000 distinct CDR3 sequences, under 45% seen once. The sample in question was CD4+ T cells from blood, cultured in vitro, obtained before SARS-CoV-2 vaccination. All receptors derive from a human donor who received a COVID-19 vaccine.

This clonotype occurred a few times. The chain combines TRBV19 with TRBJ1-5, with TRBD1 matching over 8 bases. Losses at the gene ends were 7 bases for V and 0 bases for J; bases not matched to a gene: 8. The germline gives CDR1 LNHDA, CDR2 SQIVND (reference sequence). CDR3 length: 16 amino acids. CDR3 sequence reads: CASTLDRDNSNQPQHF. The CDR3, as DNA: TGTGCCAGTACCCTGGACAGGGATAATAGCAATCAGCCCCAGCATTTT.

This clonotype was observed a few times. V usage is TRBV27 and J usage is TRBJ1-1; tentative D call: TRBD1 (5 bases). V lost 3 bases, J lost 4 bases, and 9 bases lay in between. The CDR3 spans 13 residues. Per germline, CDR1 MNHEY and CDR2 SMNVEV (reference sequence). The chain's CDR3 is CASSFGGSTEAFF. The CDR3 bases are TGTGCCAGCAGTTTCGGGGGATCCACTGAAGCTTTCTTT.

By sample fraction, this clonotype is large (0.1 to 1%). The chain employs TRBV24-1 and TRBJ1-5, with 7 bases aligning to TRBD1. CDR1 and CDR2 (germline): KGHDR, SFDVKD. The CDR3 sequence is 13 residues long. The V gene end was trimmed by 3 bases and the J gene end by 7 bases; junction bases not matched to a gene: 2. The CDR3 DNA sequence: TGTGCCACCAGTGATCCAGGGGGACAGCCCCAGCATTTT. Its translation: CATSDPGGQPQHF.

In its sample, this clonotype was seen a few times. The chain combines TRBV28 with TRBJ1-1; TRBD1 might be the D (5 bases). CDR1 MDHEN and CDR2 SYDVKM come from the germline V gene. This CDR3 contains 14 residues. Trimming took off 1 base at V and 4 bases at J, with 10 bases between the two ends. CDR3: CASSLFTGRTEAFF. In DNA, the CDR3 is TGTGCCAGCAGTTTATTCACAGGACGCACTGAAGCTTTCTTT.

The chain employs TRBV12-3 or TRBV12-4 and TRBJ1-1; D might be TRBD1 (6 bases). The CDR3 covers 13 residues. The germline V and J ends were trimmed by 4 bases and 6 bases, with 12 bases remaining between them. The CDR3 protein is CASSSYRDPEAFF. CDR3 nucleotide sequence: TGTGCCAGCAGTTCCTACAGGGACCCTGAAGCTTTCTTT.

This clonotype was found a few times. The chain employs TRBV20-1 and TRBJ1-2; tentatively, D is TRBD1 (6 bases). Trimming removed 7 bases at V and 3 bases at J, with 15 bases between. The germline V gene encodes CDR1 DFQATT and CDR2 SNEGSKA (reference sequence). The CDR3 runs 13 residues. The DNA for the CDR3 is TGCAGTGTTGTGACGACAGGAGACTATGGCTACACCTTC. Translation: CSVVTTGDYGYTF.

The table lists this clonotype with a count of one. The V call is TRBV6-1, the J call TRBJ2-7, with 9 bases aligning to TRBD1. The CDR3 totals 14 residues. V shed 6 bases, J shed 2 bases, and the junction held 5 bases outside the gene matches. Germline loops: CDR1 MNHNS, CDR2 SASEGT. The CDR3 DNA is TGTGCCAGCAGGAACCGGGACAGGGCCTACGAGCAGTACTTC. The encoded protein is CASRNRDRAYEQYF.

The sample holds one count of this clonotype. The V and J genes are TRBV29-1 and TRBJ2-5; possibly TRBD1 or TRBD2 for D (5 bases each). The CDR3 length is 12 residues. V was shortened by 2 bases and J by 2 bases, with 6 bases between the two germline ends. CDR1 and CDR2 (germline): SQVTM, ANQGSEA. The CDR3 spells CSVEWGQETQYF. The CDR3 DNA reads TGCAGCGTTGAATGGGGGCAAGAGACCCAGTACTTC.

The CDR3 is CASTIRGGDDPYEQYF. The CDR3 coding sequence is TGTGCCAGCACCATCAGGGGAGGGGACGACCCCTACGAGCAGTACTTC. The chain employs TRBV21-1 and TRBJ2-7; TRBD2 is the table's D call and was not checked against the DNA. TRBV21-1 counts as a pseudogene. This CDR3 is 16 amino acids long.

The rearrangement joins TRBV2 to TRBJ1-1, with 11 positions matching TRBD1. Germline trimming cut 11 bases from V and 2 bases from J; bases unmatched to any gene: 7. Germline CDR1 and CDR2: SNHLY and FYNNEI. CDR3 length: 14 residues. CDR3 DNA: TGTGCCTGGGACAGGGGGGGTTTTAACACTGAAGCTTTCTTT. This gives the protein CAWDRGGFNTEAFF.

The table lists this clonotype with a few counts. V gene TRBV20-1 combines with J gene TRBJ2-3; 8 positions agree with TRBD2. This CDR3 is 15 amino acids long. The J segment lost 5 bases and the V segment lost 5 bases, leaving 12 bases of the junction unmatched. Germline V lookup: CDR1 DFQATT, CDR2 SNEGSKA (reference sequence). The CDR3 region has the DNA TGCAGTGCTGAGCTTCGGCGGGGGGCGGGAGATACGCAGTATTTT. Encoded protein: CSAELRRGAGDTQYF.

The chain combines TRBV6-1 with TRBJ2-3; possible D gene TRBD1, 6 bases. Germline CDR1 MNHNS, CDR2 SASEGT. The CDR3 is 14 amino acids. V was cut by 6 bases and J by 8 bases, with 18 bases left in between. CDR3 residues: CASSADRPTGTQYF. The CDR3, as DNA: TGTGCCAGCAGCGCTGACAGGCCAACGGGTACGCAGTATTTT.

The rearrangement joins TRBV6-1 to TRBJ1-6; D may be TRBD1 (5 bases). CDR3 length: 15 amino acids. Per germline, CDR1 MNHNS and CDR2 SASEGT. With 7 bases removed from V and 7 bases from J, the gap between germline ends came to 17 bases. This CDR3 is CASKIGDRVNSPLHF. In DNA, the CDR3 is TGTGCCAGCAAAATAGGAGACAGAGTAAATTCACCCCTCCACTTT.

This chain joins TRBV6-1 and TRBJ2-7, with D perhaps TRBD2 (5 bases). Germline assignment: CDR1 MNHNS and CDR2 SASEGT. The CDR3 length is 11 residues. V dropped 10 bases and J dropped 4 bases, with 11 bases sitting between them. The CDR3 DNA is TGTGCCACGGGGAGAGGGTACGAGCAGTACTTC. Translated: CATGRGYEQYF.

This clonotype was seen a handful of times. V usage is TRBV12-3 or TRBV12-4 and J usage is TRBJ2-7; TRBD1 matches 11 bases. The junction had 9 bases not matched to a gene; V was cut back by 5 bases and J by 3 bases. The CDR3 sequence is 16 residues long. CDR3 in DNA: TGTGCCAGCAGTACGCCTAGGACAGGGGGCCTCTACGAGCAGTACTTC. Translation: CASSTPRTGGLYEQYF.

V gene TRBV15 combines with J gene TRBJ1-6, with D unresolved. V gave up 0 bases and J gave up 4 bases, with 7 bases separating them. CDR1 is LNHNV and CDR2 is YYDKDF in the germline V gene (reference sequence). The CDR3 is made up of 15 amino acids. CDR3 nucleotides: TGTGCCACCAGCAGAGACGGGGTTTATAATTCACCCCTCCACTTT. It codes for CATSRDGVYNSPLHF.

This clonotype has just a few counts. The V and J genes are TRBV7-6 and TRBJ1-2; 8 nucleotides match TRBD1. CDR1 and CDR2 (germline): SGHVS, FNYEAQ. V dropped 3 bases and J dropped 5; count of bases not matched to a gene: 5. The CDR3 is 14 amino acids. CDR3 in amino acids: CASSLTGAGYGYTF. For the CDR3, the DNA is TGTGCCAGCAGCTTGACAGGGGCTGGATATGGCTACACCTTC. The entire variable domain, with the rest obtained from reference TRBV7-6 and TRBJ1-2, is as follows: GAGVSQSPRYKVTKRGQDVALRCDPISGHVSLYWYRQALGQGPEFLTYFNYEAQQDKSGLPNDRFSAERPEGSISTLTIQRTEQRDSAMYRCASSLTGAGYGYTFGSGTRLTVV.

The chain uses TRBV7-7 and TRBJ2-1, with 7 bases fitting TRBD1. The end of the DNA aligns better with TRBJ2-7, so the J call may be wrong. The length of the CDR3 is 13 residues. Germline assignment: CDR1 SSHAT and CDR2 FNYEAQ (reference sequence). CDR3 sequence (DNA): TGTGCCAGCAGCTTAGGACAGGGTGACGAGCAGTACTTC. Its translation: CASSLGQGDEQYF.

The chain uses TRBV12-3 or TRBV12-4 and TRBJ2-5, with 8 bases matching TRBD2. The V and J ends lost 4 bases and 4 bases, in that order; junction bases with no gene match: 14. The CDR3 totals 17 residues. CDR3 loop: CASSSDWTSRRVETQYF. The CDR3 coding sequence is TGTGCCAGCAGTTCCGACTGGACTAGCCGTCGGGTAGAGACCCAGTACTTC.

V and J are TRBV5-5 and TRBJ2-7, with D unresolved. CDR1 and CDR2 from the germline V gene are SGHKS and YYEKEE (reference sequence). Deletions cut 5 bases from V and 0 bases from J, with 12 bases between. This CDR3 is built from 14 residues. The CDR3 loop is CASRTSQASYEQYF. CDR3 DNA sequence: TGTGCCAGCAGGACTTCCCAGGCCTCCTACGAGCAGTACTTC. The full variable domain, its missing parts supplied by reference TRBV5-5 and TRBJ2-7, is DAGVTQSPTHLIKTRGQQVTLRCSPISGHKSVSWYQQVLGQGPQFIFQYYEKEERGRGNFPDRFSARQFPNYSSELNVNALLLGDSALYLCASRTSQASYEQYFGPGTRLTVT.

V and J are TRBV5-1 and TRBJ1-4, with D possibly TRBD1 on 5 matching bases. The CDR3 spans 13 residues. Germline V gene lookup returns CDR1 SGHRS and CDR2 YFSETQ. Deletions cut 0 bases from V and 10 bases from J, with 10 bases between. CDR3 DNA: TGCGCCAGCAGCTTGGTCATCGGGGGAAAACTGTTTTTT. Its protein is CASSLVIGGKLFF.

The rearrangement uses TRBV19 and TRBJ2-6; D is ambiguous. Germline V CDR1 and CDR2: LNHDA, SQIVND (reference sequence). The CDR3 length is 15 residues. V was trimmed by 3 bases and J by 1 base, leaving 7 bases between them. For the CDR3, the DNA is TGTGCCAGTAGTATTCATGTGTCTGGGGCCAACGTCCTGACTTTC. This gives the protein CASSIHVSGANVLTF.